The entry that follows covers one TCR beta chain sequence. What it recognizes is unknown. The data derive from a study of shared clonotypes between healthy human individuals. Germline V lookup: CDR1 SEHNR, CDR2 FQNEAQ (reference sequence). V gave up 2 bases and J gave up 0 bases, with 13 bases separating them. The CDR3 extends over 16 amino acids. The protocol was immunoSEQ multiplex PCR, while the TCRdb copy is restricted to in-frame clones and leaves out a portion. The sample lists some 2,000,000 clones, 95% occurring once. Regarding the study as a whole: Clonotypes shared by all four donors outscored non-shared clonotypes in generation probability.

J is TRBJ1-2 and V is TRBV7-9, with unresolved D. Sample: naive CD4+ T cells sorted from blood. Subset indicated: CD45RA+ positively selected. The sequence came from a man between 18 and 35 years old in good health. The CDR3 region has the DNA TGTGCCAGCAGCTTAATGGGAGCCAACACTAACTATGGCTACACCTTC. It translates to CASSLMGANTNYGYTF.